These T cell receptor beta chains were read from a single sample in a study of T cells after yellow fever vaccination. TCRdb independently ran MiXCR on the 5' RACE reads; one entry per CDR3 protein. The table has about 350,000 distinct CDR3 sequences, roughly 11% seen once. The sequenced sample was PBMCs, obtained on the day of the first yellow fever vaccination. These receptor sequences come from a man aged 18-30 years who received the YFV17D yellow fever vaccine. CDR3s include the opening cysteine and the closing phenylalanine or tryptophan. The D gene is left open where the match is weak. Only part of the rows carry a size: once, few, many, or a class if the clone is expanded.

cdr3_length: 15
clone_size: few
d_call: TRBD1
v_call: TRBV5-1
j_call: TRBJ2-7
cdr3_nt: TGCGCCAGCAGCTCGGGTGGACAGGGTACGTACGAGCAGTACTTC
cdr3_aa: CASSSGGQGTYEQYF

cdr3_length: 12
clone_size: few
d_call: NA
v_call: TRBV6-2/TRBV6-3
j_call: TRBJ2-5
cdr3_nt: TGTGCCAGCTTCAATACCCTGGAGACCCAGTACTTC
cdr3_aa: CASFNTLETQYF

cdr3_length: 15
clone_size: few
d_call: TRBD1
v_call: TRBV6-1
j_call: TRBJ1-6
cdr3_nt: TGTGCCAGCAGAGGGACAGGCGGCACCAATTCACCCCTCCACTTT
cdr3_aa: CASRGTGGTNSPLHF

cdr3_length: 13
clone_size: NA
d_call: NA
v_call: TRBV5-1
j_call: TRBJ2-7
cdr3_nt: TGCGCCAGCAGGGGAACAGGGCGCTACGAGCAGTACTTC
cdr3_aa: CASRGTGRYEQYF

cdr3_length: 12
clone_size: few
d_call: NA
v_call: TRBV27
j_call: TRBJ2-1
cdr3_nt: TGTGCCAGCAGTACTAACGTGGGTGAGCAGTTCTTC
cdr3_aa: CASSTNVGEQFF

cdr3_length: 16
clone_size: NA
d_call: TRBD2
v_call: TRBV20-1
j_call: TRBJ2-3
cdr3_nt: TGCAGTGCTCCAGAAGCGGGGGGGCCTGACCCAGATACGCAGTATTTT
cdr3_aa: CSAPEAGGPDPDTQYF

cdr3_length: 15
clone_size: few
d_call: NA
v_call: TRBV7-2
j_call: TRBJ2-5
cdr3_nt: TGTGCCAGCAGCTTAACAAGACTCACCCGGGAGACCCAGTACTTC
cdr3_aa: CASSLTRLTRETQYF

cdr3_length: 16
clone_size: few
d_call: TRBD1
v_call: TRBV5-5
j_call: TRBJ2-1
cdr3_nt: TGTGCCAGCAGCCATTGGGGGGACAGGGACTTGGATGAGCAGTTCTTC
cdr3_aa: CASSHWGDRDLDEQFF

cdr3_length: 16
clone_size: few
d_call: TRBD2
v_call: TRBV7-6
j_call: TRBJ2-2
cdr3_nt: TGTGCCAGCAGTCTGGGGGGGGAAGCGAACACCGGGGAGCTGTTTTTT
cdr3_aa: CASSLGGEANTGELFF

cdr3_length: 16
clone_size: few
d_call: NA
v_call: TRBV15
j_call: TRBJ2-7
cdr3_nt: TGTGCCACCAGCAGAGCCGCCACTAGCCGGAGGGGCGAGCAGTACTTC
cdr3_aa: CATSRAATSRRGEQYF

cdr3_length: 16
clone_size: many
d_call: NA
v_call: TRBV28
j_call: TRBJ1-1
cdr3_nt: TGTGCCAGCAGTTCCCCCCGGGGGGGACAGAACACTGAAGCTTTCTTT
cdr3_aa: CASSSPRGGQNTEAFF

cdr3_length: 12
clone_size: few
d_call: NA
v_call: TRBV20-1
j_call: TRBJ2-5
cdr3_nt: TGCAGTGCTAGAGTGCTTGGGGAGACCCAGTACTTC
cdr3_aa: CSARVLGETQYF

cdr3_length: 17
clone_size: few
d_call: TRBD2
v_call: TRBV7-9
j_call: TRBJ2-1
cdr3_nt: TGTGCCAGCAGCTCAGGGACTAGCGGGGGGGCAAGGAATGAGCAGTTCTTC
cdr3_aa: CASSSGTSGGARNEQFF

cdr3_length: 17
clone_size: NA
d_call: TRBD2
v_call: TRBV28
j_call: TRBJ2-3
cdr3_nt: TGTGCCAGCAGTCCAGGGACTAGCGGGGGGCGCACAGATACGCAGTATTTT
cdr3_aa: CASSPGTSGGRTDTQYF

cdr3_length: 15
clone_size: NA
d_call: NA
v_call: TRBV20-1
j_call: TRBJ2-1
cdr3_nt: TGCAGTGCTAGCCGGGGGCCATACTCCTACAATGAGCAGTTCTTC
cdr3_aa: CSASRGPYSYNEQFF

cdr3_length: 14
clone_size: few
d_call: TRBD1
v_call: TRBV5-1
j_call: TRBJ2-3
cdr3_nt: TGCGCCAGCGGCACCGGGACAGGCACAGATACGCAGTATTTT
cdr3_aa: CASGTGTGTDTQYF

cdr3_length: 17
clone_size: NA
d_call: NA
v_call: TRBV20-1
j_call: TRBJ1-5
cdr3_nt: TGCAGTGCTAGAGGCTCCGGGACGGACGATAGCAATCAGCCCCAGCATTTT
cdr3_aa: CSARGSGTDDSNQPQHF

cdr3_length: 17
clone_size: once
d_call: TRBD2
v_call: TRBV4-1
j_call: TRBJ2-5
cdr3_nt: TGCGCCAGCAGCCAAGGACTAGCGGGGATCCATAAAGAGACCCAGTACTTC
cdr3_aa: CASSQGLAGIHKETQYF

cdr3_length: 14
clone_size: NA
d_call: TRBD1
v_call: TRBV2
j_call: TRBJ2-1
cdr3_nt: TGTGCCAGCAGTAGACAGGGGGCCAACAATGAGCAGTTCTTC
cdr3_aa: CASSRQGANNEQFF

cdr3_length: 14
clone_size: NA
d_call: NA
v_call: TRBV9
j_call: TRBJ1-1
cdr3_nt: TGTGCCAGCAGCGCGTCAGGGGTGGACACTGAAGCTTTCTTT
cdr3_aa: CASSASGVDTEAFF

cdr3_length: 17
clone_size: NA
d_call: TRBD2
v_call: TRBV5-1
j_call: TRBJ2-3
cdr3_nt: TGCGCCAGCAGCTTCGGACTAGCGGGGGACTACACAGATACGCAGTATTTT
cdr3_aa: CASSFGLAGDYTDTQYF

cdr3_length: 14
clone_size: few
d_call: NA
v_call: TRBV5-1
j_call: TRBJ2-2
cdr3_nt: TGCGCCAGCAGCTTGGCATGGGACACCGGGGAGCTGTTTTTT
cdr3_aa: CASSLAWDTGELFF

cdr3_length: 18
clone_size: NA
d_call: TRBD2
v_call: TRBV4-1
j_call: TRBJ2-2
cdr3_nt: TGCGCCAGCAGCCCAGAATCTAGCGGGGGACAGAACACCGGGGAGCTGTTTTTT
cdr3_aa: CASSPESSGGQNTGELFF

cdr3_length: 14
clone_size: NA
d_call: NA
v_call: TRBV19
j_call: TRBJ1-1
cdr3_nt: TGTGCCAGTAGTATAATCGGTTTACTCACTGAAGCTTTCTTT
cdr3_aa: CASSIIGLLTEAFF

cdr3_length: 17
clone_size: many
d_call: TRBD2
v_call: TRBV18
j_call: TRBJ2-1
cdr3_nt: TGTGCCAGCTCACCACCCTCCCGCGGCCGGGGGGACAATGAGCAGTTCTTC
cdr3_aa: CASSPPSRGRGDNEQFF

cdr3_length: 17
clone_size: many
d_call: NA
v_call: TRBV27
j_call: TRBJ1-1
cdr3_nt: TGTGCCAGCAGTTTAGCTGGGGAGGGGTCCGTGAACACTGAAGCTTTCTTT
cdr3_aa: CASSLAGEGSVNTEAFF

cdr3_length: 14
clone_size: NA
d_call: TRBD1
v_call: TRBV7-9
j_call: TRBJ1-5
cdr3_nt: TGTGCCAGCAAGCGGACAGGGGACAATCAGCCCCAGCATTTT
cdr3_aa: CASKRTGDNQPQHF

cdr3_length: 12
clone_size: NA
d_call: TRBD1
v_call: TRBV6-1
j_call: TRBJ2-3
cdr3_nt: TGTGCCAGCATGACAGGGACAGATACGCAGTATTTT
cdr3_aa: CASMTGTDTQYF

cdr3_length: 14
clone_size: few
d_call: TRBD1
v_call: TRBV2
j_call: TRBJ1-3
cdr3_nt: TGTGCCAGCACTGGACAGGGAACTGGAAACACCATATATTTT
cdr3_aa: CASTGQGTGNTIYF

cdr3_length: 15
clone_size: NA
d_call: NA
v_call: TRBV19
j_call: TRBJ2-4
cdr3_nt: TGTGCCAGTAGTATTGTCGGGGTCCCCAAAAACATTCAGTACTTC
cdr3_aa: CASSIVGVPKNIQYF

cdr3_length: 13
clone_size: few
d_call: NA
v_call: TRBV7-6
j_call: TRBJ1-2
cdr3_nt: TGTGCCAGCAGCTTAGACTATTTCTATGGCTACACCTTC
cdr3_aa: CASSLDYFYGYTF

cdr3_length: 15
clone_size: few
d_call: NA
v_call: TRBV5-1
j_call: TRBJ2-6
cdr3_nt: TGCGCCAGCAGCTTTCGCCCGGACGGGGCCAACGTCCTGACTTTC
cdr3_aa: CASSFRPDGANVLTF

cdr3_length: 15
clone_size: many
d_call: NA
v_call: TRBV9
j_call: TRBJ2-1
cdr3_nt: TGTGCCAGCAGCGGGGAGGGGGGCCTGTACAATGAGCAGTTCTTC
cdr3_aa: CASSGEGGLYNEQFF

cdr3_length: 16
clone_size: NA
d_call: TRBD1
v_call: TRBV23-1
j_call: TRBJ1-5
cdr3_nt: TGCGCCAGCAGTGGCCGTGAGACAGGGGGCCTTCAGCCCCAGCATTTT
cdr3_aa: CASSGRETGGLQPQHF

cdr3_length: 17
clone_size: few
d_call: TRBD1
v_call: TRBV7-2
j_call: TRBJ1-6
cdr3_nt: TGTGCCAGCAGCTCAGCCTCCGGGACAGGGTGGGGATCACCCCTCCACTTT
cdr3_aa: CASSSASGTGWGSPLHF

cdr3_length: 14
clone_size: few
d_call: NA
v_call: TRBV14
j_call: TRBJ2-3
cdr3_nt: TGTGCCAGCAGCCAAGATTCAGTAGCGGATACGCAGTATTTT
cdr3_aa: CASSQDSVADTQYF

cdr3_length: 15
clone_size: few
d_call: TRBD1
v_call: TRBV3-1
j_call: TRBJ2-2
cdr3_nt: TGTGCCAGCAGCCACTGGACAGGGAACACCGGGGAGCTGTTTTTT
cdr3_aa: CASSHWTGNTGELFF

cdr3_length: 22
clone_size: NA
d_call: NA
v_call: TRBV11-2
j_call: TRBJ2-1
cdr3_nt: TGTGCCAGCAGCTTAGAGGGGACAGCGGAAGGGGACCGGACTACACCTTACAATGAGCAGTTCTTC
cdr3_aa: CASSLEGTAEGDRTTPYNEQFF

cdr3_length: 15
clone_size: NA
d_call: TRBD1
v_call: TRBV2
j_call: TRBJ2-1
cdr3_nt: TGTGCCAGCAGTGAGAGGACAGGGGGGCGCAGAGAGCAGTTCTTC
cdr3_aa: CASSERTGGRREQFF

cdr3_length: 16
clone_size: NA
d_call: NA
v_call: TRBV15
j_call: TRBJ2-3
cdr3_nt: TGTGCCACCAGCAGAGCAAGGGCCACTAGCACAGATACGCAGTATTTT
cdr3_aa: CATSRARATSTDTQYF

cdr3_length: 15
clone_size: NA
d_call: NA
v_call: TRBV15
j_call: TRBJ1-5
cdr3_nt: TGTGCCACCAGCAGAGATTGGGCAGGGAATCAGCCCCTGCATTTT
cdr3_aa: CATSRDWAGNQPLHF

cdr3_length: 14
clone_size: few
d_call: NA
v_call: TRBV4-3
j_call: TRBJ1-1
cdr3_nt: TGCGCCAGCAGCCAAGATCTGGGGGACACTGAAGCTTTCTTT
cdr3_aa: CASSQDLGDTEAFF

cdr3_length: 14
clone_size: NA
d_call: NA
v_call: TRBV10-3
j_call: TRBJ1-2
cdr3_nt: TGTGCCATCAGTGAGTTCCCGGAGAACTATGGCTACACCTTC
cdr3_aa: CAISEFPENYGYTF

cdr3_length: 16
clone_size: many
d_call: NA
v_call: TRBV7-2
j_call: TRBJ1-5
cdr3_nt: TGTGCCAGCAGCTTAGGTTCGCGGGGCTCCGGCCAGCCCCAGCATTTT
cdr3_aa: CASSLGSRGSGQPQHF

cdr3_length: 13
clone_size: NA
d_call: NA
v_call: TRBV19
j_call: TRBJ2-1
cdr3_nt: TGTGCCACCTCAACTTGGACGGGCAATGAGCAGTTCTTC
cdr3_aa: CATSTWTGNEQFF

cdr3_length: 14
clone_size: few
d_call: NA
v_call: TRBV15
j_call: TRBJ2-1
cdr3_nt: TGTGCCACCAGCAGAGAGAGGCAGGACAATGAGCAGTTCTTC
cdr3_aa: CATSRERQDNEQFF

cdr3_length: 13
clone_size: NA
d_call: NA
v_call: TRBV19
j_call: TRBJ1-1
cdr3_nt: TGTGCCAGTAGTGCGGGGGATTTCACTGAAGCTTTCTTT
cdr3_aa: CASSAGDFTEAFF

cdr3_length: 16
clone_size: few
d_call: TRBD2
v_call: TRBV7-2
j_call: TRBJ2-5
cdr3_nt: TGTGCCAGCAGCTTAAGCCTAGCGGGGGGCCAAGAGACCCAGTACTTC
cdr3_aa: CASSLSLAGGQETQYF

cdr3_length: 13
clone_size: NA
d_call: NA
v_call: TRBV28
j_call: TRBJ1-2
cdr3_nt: TGTGCCAGCAGTTTAGTTTTGAGATATGGCTACACCTTC
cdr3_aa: CASSLVLRYGYTF

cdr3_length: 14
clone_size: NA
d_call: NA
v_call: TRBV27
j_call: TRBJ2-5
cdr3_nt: TGTGCCAGCAGTTTAGGACACTCCCAAGAGACCCAGTACTTC
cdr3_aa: CASSLGHSQETQYF

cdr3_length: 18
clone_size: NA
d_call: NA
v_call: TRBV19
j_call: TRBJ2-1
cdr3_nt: TGTGCCAGTAGTATATGGCAGGGCCATTTCAGCTCCTACAATGAGCAGTTCTTC
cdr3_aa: CASSIWQGHFSSYNEQFF

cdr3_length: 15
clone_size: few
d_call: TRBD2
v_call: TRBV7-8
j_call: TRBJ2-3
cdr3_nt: TGTGCCAGCAGCCATCAGCGGGGGGGGAGGGAGACGCAGTATTTT
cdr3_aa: CASSHQRGGRETQYF

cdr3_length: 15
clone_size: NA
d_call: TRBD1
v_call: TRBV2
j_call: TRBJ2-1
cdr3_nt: TGTGCCAGCAGTTCTGCCGGGACAGTATACAATGAGCAGTTCTTC
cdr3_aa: CASSSAGTVYNEQFF

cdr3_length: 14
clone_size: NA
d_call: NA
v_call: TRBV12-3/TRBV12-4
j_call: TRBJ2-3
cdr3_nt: TGTGCCAGCAGTTTCGATCAGTTCACAGATACGCAGTATTTT
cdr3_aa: CASSFDQFTDTQYF

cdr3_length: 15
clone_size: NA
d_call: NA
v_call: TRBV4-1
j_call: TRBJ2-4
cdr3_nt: TGCGCCAGCAGCCAACCAGGGGTAGCCAAAAACATTCAGTACTTC
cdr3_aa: CASSQPGVAKNIQYF

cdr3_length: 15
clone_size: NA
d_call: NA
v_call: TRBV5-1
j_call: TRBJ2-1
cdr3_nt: TGCGCCAGCAGCTTGGCCATCGGGTCCTACAATGAGCAGTTCTTC
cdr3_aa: CASSLAIGSYNEQFF

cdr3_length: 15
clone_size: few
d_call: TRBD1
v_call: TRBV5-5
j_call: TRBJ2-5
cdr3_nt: TGTGCCAGCAGCCGATACAGGGGGCCCCAAGAGACCCAGTACTTC
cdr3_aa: CASSRYRGPQETQYF

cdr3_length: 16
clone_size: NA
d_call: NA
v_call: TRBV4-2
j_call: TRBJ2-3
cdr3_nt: TGTGCCAGCAGCCAGGCTATGCCGCTGGTGGAAGATACGCAGTATTTT
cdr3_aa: CASSQAMPLVEDTQYF